Following are 20 T cell receptor beta chains from one sample sequenced in a study of T cells in Graves' hyperthyroidism and ophthalmopathy. TCR beta CDR3 regions were amplified from RNA. HTBI primers were used for first-round RT-PCR of the TCR CDR3. TCRdb independently ran MiXCR on the multiplex PCR reads; one entry per CDR3 protein. Altogether over 250,000 distinct CDR3 sequences are present, roughly 13% being singletons, with the ten largest covering about a third. The sample comprised blood. Every receptor here comes from a middle-aged woman with Graves' ophthalmopathy.

The chain carries TRBV10-1 and TRBJ1-2, with 8 bases that match TRBD1. The CDR3 consists of 17 residues. V lost 7 bases and J lost 5; bases outside the gene matches: 18. CDR1 and CDR2 (germline): WNHNN, SYGVQD (reference sequence). CDR3 DNA: TGCGCCAGCATATCTAGGTCGGGACAGGATTTTTCTTATGGCTACACCTTC. It yields the protein CASISRSGQDFSYGYTF.

This clonotype has more than one count but fewer than ten. In nucleotides, the CDR3 is TGTGCCAGCAGCCAATACTTCCGAGGAGGGGGCAGCGCCTACGAGCAGTACTTC. As protein: CASSQYFRGGGSAYEQYF. V usage is TRBV3-1 and J usage is TRBJ2-7; D is possibly TRBD1 (7 bases). This CDR3 has 18 amino acids. Germline V gene data show CDR1 as LGHDT and CDR2 as YNNKEL (reference sequence). Trimming pared 2 bases from V and 2 bases from J, leaving 22 bases between.

This clonotype was seen repeatedly, ten times or more. V gene TRBV27 combines with J gene TRBJ2-1; the D gene is possibly TRBD1 (6 bases). Germline assignment: CDR1 MNHEY and CDR2 SMNVEV (reference sequence). Trimming shortened V by 3 bases and J by 9 bases, and 15 bases separated the two germline ends. This CDR3 contains 14 residues. DNA of the CDR3: TGTGCCAGCAGTTTGGGCAGGGGATTAGGTGAGCAGTTCTTC. Its translation: CASSLGRGLGEQFF.

This clonotype occurred many times. The chain employs TRBV2 and TRBJ2-1; no reliable D call. CDR1 is SNHLY, CDR2 FYNNEI, per germline. The CDR3 is 11 residues long. The ends were cut back, 7 bases at V and 5 bases at J, with 6 bases in the middle. CDR3 protein: CASTRNNEQFF. As DNA, the CDR3 is TGTGCCAGCACCCGCAACAATGAGCAGTTCTTC.

This clonotype was counted a few times. The chain recombines TRBV28 with TRBJ2-2; TRBD2 is a possible D gene (6 bases). The V end was cut by 5 bases, the J end by 2 bases, with 15 bases between. This CDR3 is 16 amino acids long. CDR1 is MDHEN, CDR2 SYDVKM, per germline. The CDR3 DNA reads TGTGCCAGCAGTCCCCGGGACTTTACAAACACCGGGGAGCTGTTTTTT. Protein sequence: CASSPRDFTNTGELFF.

CDR3 loop: CASSLTPLNTEAFF. The DNA for the CDR3 is TGCGCCAGCAGCTTGACACCATTGAACACTGAAGCTTTCTTT. V usage is TRBV5-1 and J usage is TRBJ1-1, with D uncertain. CDR3 length: 14 amino acids. Trimming shortened V by 1 base and J by 0 bases, and 7 bases separated the two germline ends. The germline V gene encodes CDR1 SGHRS and CDR2 YFSETQ.

This clonotype showed up many times. This chain connects TRBV2 to TRBJ1-5; D gene ambiguous. The CDR3 covers 15 residues. Germline lookup yields CDR1 SNHLY and CDR2 FYNNEI. Trimming took 8 bases from V and 3 from J, leaving 17 bases between them. This chain's CDR3 is CASSQEGGDNQPQHF. CDR3 nucleotides: TGTGCCAGCTCTCAGGAGGGCGGAGACAATCAGCCCCAGCATTTT.

This clonotype was observed at least ten times. The genes are TRBV6-2 or TRBV6-3 and TRBJ2-5; perhaps TRBD1 as D (6 bases). The CDR3 is 13 residues long. Germline assignment: CDR1 MNHEY and CDR2 SVGEGT. Trimming took off 5 bases at V and 2 bases at J, with 9 bases between the two ends. The CDR3 bases are TGTGCCAGCAGTAGGCAGGGGCAAGAGACCCAGTACTTC. Translating it yields CASSRQGQETQYF.

This clonotype came up many times. J is TRBJ2-7 and V is TRBV7-8; D may be TRBD1 or TRBD2 (6 bases each). Per the germline V gene, CDR1 is SGHVS and CDR2 is FQNEAQ. The CDR3 totals 18 residues. The germline V and J ends were trimmed by 4 bases and 2 bases, with 24 bases remaining between them. The CDR3 DNA reads TGTGCCAGCAGCTCGACTAGAGTAGGGGGGAAGTGGACCTACGAGCAGTACTTC. Translated: CASSSTRVGGKWTYEQYF.

This clonotype occurred a few times. The CDR3 ends on some other residue instead of the conserved phenylalanine or tryptophan, so this is likely a read error. The chain links TRBV6-1 to TRBJ2-1; D uncertain. CDR1 is MNHNS and CDR2 is SASEGT in the germline V gene. Trimming cost V 7 bases and J 0 bases, with 13 bases left between them. The CDR3 is 15 residues long. The CDR3 loop reads CASTRTASSYNEQFL. DNA for the CDR3: TGTGCCAGCACTCGGACGGCGAGCTCCTACAATGAGCAGTTCCTC.

The sample holds many counts of this clonotype. The V call is TRBV12-3 or TRBV12-4, the J call TRBJ1-3; D uncertain. This CDR3 contains 13 residues. The V and J ends lost 5 bases and 1 base respectively, with 6 bases between them. CDR3 amino acids: CASSLASGNTIYF. In DNA form, the CDR3 reads TGTGCCAGCAGTCTGGCGTCTGGAAACACCATATATTTT.

As concerns this clonotype: Being one base from a much bigger clone, this may be a read error. DNA for the CDR3: TGTGCCAGCAGTGACCCAAAAGATACGCAGTATTTT. It translates to CASSDPKDTQYF. The chain employs TRBV28 and TRBJ2-3, with D uncertain. Germline lookup yields CDR1 MDHEN and CDR2 SYDVKM. The CDR3 loop spans 12 amino acids. Trimming removed 5 bases at V and 5 bases at J, with 8 bases between.

The chain uses TRBV18 and TRBJ2-5; 9 nucleotides agree with TRBD1. CDR3 length: 16 residues. With 3 bases clipped from V and 5 bases from J, the junction kept 10 bases outside the gene matches. The germline gives CDR1 KGHSH, CDR2 LQKENI. The CDR3 sequence: CASSPTGTGRGETQYF. CDR3 in DNA: TGTGCCAGCTCACCCACCGGGACAGGGAGAGGGGAGACCCAGTACTTC.

At least ten counts were recorded for this clonotype. This chain joins TRBV5-6 and TRBJ2-5; tentative D call: TRBD1 (6 bases). Trimming stripped 4 bases from V and 5 bases from J, with 12 bases between. Germline V gives CDR1 SGHDT, CDR2 YYEEEE. The CDR3 length is 13 residues. In DNA form, the CDR3 reads TGTGCCAGCAGCCCCCTGCAGGGGGAGACCCAGTACTTC. This encodes CASSPLQGETQYF.

This clonotype was detected many times. The chain links TRBV12-3 or TRBV12-4 to TRBJ2-7; the D is unclear. The ends were cut back, 5 bases at V and 2 bases at J, with 10 bases in the middle. This CDR3 has 13 amino acids. CDR3 region: CASSPYRPYEQYF. In nucleotides, the CDR3 is TGTGCCAGCAGTCCGTACCGGCCCTACGAGCAGTACTTC.

This clonotype was seen at least ten times. The chain is built from TRBV2 and TRBJ1-5; 9 bases are shared with TRBD1. Germline loops: CDR1 SNHLY, CDR2 FYNNEI. The V gene end was trimmed by 6 bases and the J gene end by 2 bases; junction bases not matched to a gene: 11. There are 17 residues in the CDR3. The CDR3 loop is CASRDDGTGSRNQPQHF. The CDR3 DNA sequence: TGTGCCAGCAGGGACGATGGGACAGGGAGTCGCAATCAGCCCCAGCATTTT.

This clonotype was observed a single time. One base away lies a much larger clone, so this may be a sequencing read error. This chain joins TRBV18 and TRBJ2-7; D is uncertain. V lost 2 bases to trimming and J lost 3 bases, with 8 bases between them. CDR1 and CDR2 from the germline V gene are KGHSH and LQKENI. The CDR3 runs 13 residues. The CDR3 loop reads CASSPCEHYEQYF. The DNA of the CDR3 is TGTGCCAGCTCACCATGTGAGCACTACGAGCAGTACTTC.

The J gene is TRBJ2-2, the V gene TRBV5-1; perhaps TRBD1 as D (6 bases). V dropped 4 bases and J dropped 1 base, with 14 bases sitting between them. The CDR3 spans 16 residues. CDR1 is SGHRS and CDR2 is YFSETQ in the germline V gene. CDR3 protein: CASSPHADRNTGELFF. The DNA of the CDR3 is TGCGCCAGCAGCCCCCATGCGGACAGGAACACCGGGGAGCTGTTTTTT.

The CDR3 reads CASSLASGVSTDTQYF. The CDR3 nucleotides read TGTGCCAGCAGCTTGGCTAGCGGGGTTAGCACAGATACGCAGTATTTT. This rearrangement joins TRBV7-9 to TRBJ2-3; 9 nucleotides agree with TRBD2. Germline V gene data show CDR1 as SEHNR and CDR2 as FQNEAQ (reference sequence). The CDR3 is 16 residues long. V lost 3 bases, J lost 0 bases, and 4 bases stayed unmatched.

This clonotype was detected many times. This sequence joins TRBV6-1 and TRBJ1-2; 7 bases map to TRBD1. Unmatched junction bases numbered 10, after V lost 10 bases and J lost 5 bases. CDR3 size: 13 residues. The germline gives CDR1 MNHNS, CDR2 SASEGT. The CDR3 loop reads CATQQGNQYGYTF. DNA for the CDR3: TGTGCCACTCAACAGGGGAATCAGTATGGCTACACCTTC.